These T cell receptor beta chains were read from a single sample in a study of blood T cells in healthy people across ages. TCRdb ran MiXCR on the 5' RACE reads and lists one entry per CDR3 protein. Among more than 900,000 distinct CDR3 sequences listed, approximately 25% were seen once. These records were also assigned to another study, of T cells of mothers and their children.

The sequenced sample was blood. Every receptor here comes from a girl aged 2 to 10 in good health. CDR3s include the opening cysteine and the closing phenylalanine or tryptophan. A D gene is named only where the DNA matches it firmly. Size is stated for part of the rows, as once, few or many counts, or as a class when the clone is expanded.

>TRBD1|TRBJ1-1|many|TRBV5-1
CASSPTQGLNTEAFF
TGCGCCAGCAGCCCGACACAGGGGTTGAACACTGAAGCTTTCTTT
>-|TRBJ2-1|-|TRBV12-5
CASGLSAGTYNEQFF
TGTGCTAGTGGTTTGAGTGCGGGGACCTACAATGAGCAGTTCTTC
>-|TRBJ2-5|-|TRBV11-2
CASSTARMGTQYF
TGTGCCAGCAGCACGGCTAGAATGGGGACCCAGTACTTC
>-|TRBJ2-5|-|TRBV7-9
CASSLTSPETQYF
TGTGCCAGCAGCTTAACTAGTCCAGAGACCCAGTACTTC
>TRBD2|TRBJ2-3|few|TRBV7-3
CASSWGGGSTDTQYF
TGTGCCAGCAGCTGGGGCGGGGGAAGCACAGATACGCAGTATTTT
>-|TRBJ2-5|-|TRBV15
CATSRAEDPKETQYF
TGTGCCACCAGCAGAGCGGAGGACCCCAAAGAGACCCAGTACTTC
>TRBD1|TRBJ2-7|-|TRBV29-1
CSVGGQVNEQYF
TGCAGCGTTGGGGGACAGGTCAACGAGCAGTACTTC
>TRBD1|TRBJ1-2|few|TRBV28
CASSTGTEYGYTF
TGTGCCAGCAGCACCGGGACAGAATATGGCTACACCTTC
>-|TRBJ2-5|few|TRBV6-5
CASSYSGVGRQETQYF
TGTGCCAGCAGTTACTCGGGGGTCGGGAGACAAGAGACCCAGTACTTC
>TRBD1|TRBJ2-7|few|TRBV9
CASSVDQGAGEQYF
TGTGCCAGCAGCGTAGACCAGGGGGCGGGCGAGCAGTACTTC
>-|TRBJ1-6|few|TRBV9
CASSWGGIVSPLHF
TGTGCCAGCAGTTGGGGGGGTATAGTTTCACCCCTCCACTTT
>-|TRBJ1-2|-|TRBV27
CASSLSRQAPNYGYTF
TGTGCCAGCAGTTTATCGAGACAGGCCCCTAACTATGGCTACACCTTC
>TRBD2|TRBJ2-1|-|TRBV20-1
CSGKGTSGVNEQFF
TGCAGTGGTAAAGGGACTAGCGGGGTCAATGAGCAGTTCTTC
>-|TRBJ2-5|-|TRBV20-1
CSVTGRGETQYF
TGCAGCGTGACAGGGAGGGGGGAGACCCAGTACTTC
>-|TRBJ1-2|-|TRBV29-1
CSVKGSYGYTF
TGCAGCGTTAAGGGTTCCTATGGCTACACCTTC
>-|TRBJ2-5|few|TRBV7-2
CASSTDGQETQYF
TGTGCCAGCAGCACGGACGGCCAAGAGACCCAGTACTTC
>TRBD2|TRBJ2-5|-|TRBV7-2
CASSTGGRAFETQYF
TGTGCCAGCAGCACGGGAGGGAGGGCCTTTGAGACCCAGTACTTC
>-|TRBJ1-3|-|TRBV2
CASSFADSGNTIYF
TGTGCCAGCAGTTTTGCGGACTCTGGAAACACCATATATTTT
>TRBD1|TRBJ1-4|once|TRBV4-2
CASSQDRTLGQGHEKLFF
TGTGCCAGCAGCCAAGATAGAACCCTGGGACAGGGACATGAAAAACTGTTTTTT
>-|TRBJ2-7|few|TRBV24-1
CATSDSQEPNYEQYF
TGTGCCACCAGTGATTCACAGGAACCGAACTACGAGCAGTACTTC
>-|TRBJ1-1|few|TRBV16
CASSQYLGDYTEAFF
TGTGCCAGCAGCCAATATTTAGGGGATTACACTGAAGCTTTCTTT
>TRBD1|TRBJ2-6|once|TRBV9
CASSPRQGPISGANVLTF
TGTGCCAGCAGCCCGCGACAGGGGCCTATCTCTGGGGCCAACGTCCTGACTTTC
>-|TRBJ1-2|few|TRBV29-1
CSVPGTGTRYGYTF
TGCAGCGTTCCCGGGACGGGGACTCGCTATGGCTACACCTTC
>-|TRBJ2-5|few|TRBV4-1
CASSQETWETQYF
TGCGCCAGCAGCCAAGAGACATGGGAGACCCAGTACTTC
>TRBD2|TRBJ2-7|-|TRBV14
CASSRVGTIYEQYF
TGTGCCAGCAGTCGAGTAGGGACTATCTACGAGCAGTACTTC
>-|TRBJ2-1|once|TRBV19
CASSISWGLYNEQFF
TGTGCCAGTAGTATATCCTGGGGGCTGTACAATGAGCAGTTCTTC
>TRBD2|TRBJ2-7|-|TRBV4-2
CASSQQLAGESYEQYF
TGTGCCAGCAGCCAACAACTAGCGGGGGAGTCATACGAGCAGTACTTC
>-|TRBJ2-3|few|TRBV29-1
CSSDEVGNTDTQYF
TGCAGTTCGGACGAGGTCGGGAACACAGATACGCAGTATTTT
>-|TRBJ1-1|few|TRBV29-1
CSVDSGQGPEAFF
TGCAGCGTTGATTCGGGGCAGGGGCCTGAAGCTTTCTTT
>-|TRBJ2-1|-|TRBV4-2
CASRRDISNEQFF
TGTGCCAGCAGGAGGGACATATCAAATGAGCAGTTCTTC